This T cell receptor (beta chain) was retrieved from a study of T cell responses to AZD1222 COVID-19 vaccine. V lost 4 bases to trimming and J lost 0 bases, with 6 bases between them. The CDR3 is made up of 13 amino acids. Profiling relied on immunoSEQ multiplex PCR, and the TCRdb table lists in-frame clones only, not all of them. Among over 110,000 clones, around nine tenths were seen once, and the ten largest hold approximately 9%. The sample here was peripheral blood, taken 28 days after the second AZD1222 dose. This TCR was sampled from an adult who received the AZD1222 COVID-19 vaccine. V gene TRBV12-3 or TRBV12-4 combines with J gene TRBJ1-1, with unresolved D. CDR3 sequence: CASSWDMNTEAFF. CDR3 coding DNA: TGTGCCAGCAGTTGGGATATGAACACTGAAGCTTTCTTT.